This T cell receptor beta chain was recorded in a study of blood T cell repertoires in COVID-19. Profiled with immunoSEQ multiplex PCR; TCRdb holds only in-frame clones, not every one. Of around 70,000 clones in the sample, around 93% were seen once. V gave up 5 bases and J gave up 8 bases; unmatched junction bases: 13. The CDR3 sequence is 16 residues long. The V gene's germline CDR1 is MNHEY and CDR2 SVGEGT. The origin of this receptor is a human donor in a cohort sampled during active COVID-19. The specimen was peripheral blood. V and J are TRBV6-2 or TRBV6-3 and TRBJ2-3; TRBD2 matches 10 bases. CDR3 DNA sequence: TGTGCCAGCAGTGACCCTCTAGCGGGAGCTTATGGTACGCAGTATTTT. Protein: CASSDPLAGAYGTQYF.